This is a list of T cell receptor beta chains from one sample in a study of CD8 T cells in ankylosing spondylitis. TCRdb processed the 5' RACE reads anew with MiXCR; each CDR3 protein has one entry. The sample has 200,000 to 250,000 distinct CDR3 sequences, approximately 11% seen once. The sequenced sample consisted of blood, either unsorted or a sorted T cell fraction (not recorded which). Receptor source: a male donor with ankylosing spondylitis or in good health (not recorded which). CDR3s include the opening cysteine and the closing phenylalanine or tryptophan. The order of the fields is D gene, clone size, J gene, V gene, CDR3 protein, CDR3 DNA. D genes are given only for firm matches. Clone size is given for some rows only: seen once, a few or many times, or a class if the clone is expanded.

>NA|many|TRBJ1-1|TRBV20-1
CSARDPETGNTEAFF
TGCAGTGCTAGAGATCCAGAGACAGGGAACACTGAAGCTTTCTTT
>TRBD1|many|TRBJ1-6|TRBV5-1
CASSLFPGQGNSPLHF
TGCGCCAGCAGCTTGTTCCCCGGACAGGGAAATTCACCCCTCCACTTT
>NA|NA|TRBJ2-1|TRBV29-1
CSVEDRFGTYNEQFF
TGCAGCGTTGAAGATCGCTTCGGGACTTACAATGAGCAGTTCTTC
>TRBD1|many|TRBJ1-1|TRBV20-1
CSAKGGTASNTEAFF
TGCAGTGCCAAGGGAGGGACAGCTTCGAACACTGAAGCTTTCTTT
>TRBD2|NA|TRBJ2-6|TRBV6-1
CASGGGGGSGANVLTF
TGTGCCAGCGGGGGGGGAGGTGGCTCTGGGGCCAACGTCCTGACTTTC
>NA|many|TRBJ2-7|TRBV5-1
CASSWDISYEQYF
TGCGCCAGCAGCTGGGACATTTCCTACGAGCAGTACTTC
>NA|NA|TRBJ2-7|TRBV28
CASSLVAEYEQYF
TGTGCCAGCAGTTTAGTGGCAGAATACGAGCAGTACTTC
>NA|many|TRBJ2-3|TRBV5-1
CASRGIINLVQGGRDTQYF
TGCGCCAGCCGCGGAATAATAAACCTAGTACAGGGCGGAAGAGATACGCAGTATTTT
>TRBD2|many|TRBJ2-5|TRBV3-1
CASSQTSGAQETQYF
TGTGCCAGCAGCCAAACTAGCGGGGCTCAAGAGACCCAGTACTTC
>NA|many|TRBJ2-5|TRBV20-1
CSAEPYKETQYF
TGCAGTGCTGAACCTTATAAAGAGACCCAGTACTTC
>NA|many|TRBJ1-3|TRBV3-1
CASSQWADRDTIYF
TGTGCCAGCAGCCAATGGGCCGACCGAGACACCATATATTTT
>NA|many|TRBJ2-5|TRBV4-1
CASSQGTRETQYF
TGCGCCAGCAGCCAAGGGACGAGAGAGACCCAGTACTTC
>TRBD2|NA|TRBJ2-5|TRBV5-1
CASSAGLAEKETQYF
TGCGCCAGCAGCGCGGGACTAGCGGAAAAAGAGACCCAGTACTTC
>TRBD1|medium-sized|TRBJ1-1|TRBV5-1
CASSPRTGLNTEAFF
TGCGCCAGCAGCCCGAGGACAGGGCTGAACACTGAAGCTTTCTTT
>NA|few|TRBJ2-4|TRBV20-1
CSARGEIRQYF
TGCAGTGCTAGGGGAGAGATCCGGCAGTACTTC
>NA|few|TRBJ1-1|TRBV5-1
CASSLSGENTEAFF
TGCGCCAGCAGCTTGTCAGGGGAAAACACTGAAGCTTTCTTT
>NA|many|TRBJ2-7|TRBV5-1
CASSLGAYEQYF
TGCGCCAGCAGCTTGGGCGCCTACGAGCAGTACTTC
>TRBD1|many|TRBJ2-1|TRBV24-1
CATSDPTGEDPHNEQFF
TGTGCCACCAGTGATCCGACAGGGGAGGACCCCCACAATGAGCAGTTCTTC
>NA|many|TRBJ1-2|TRBV20-1
CSVLKGDGYTF
TGCAGTGTTCTCAAGGGCGATGGCTACACCTTC
>NA|few|TRBJ1-1|TRBV12-5
CASGMGQNTEAFF
TGTGCTAGTGGAATGGGACAGAACACTGAAGCTTTCTTT
>TRBD2|few|TRBJ2-3|TRBV9
CASSALAGDNTDTQYF
TGTGCCAGCAGTGCCCTAGCGGGGGACAACACAGATACGCAGTATTTT
>NA|few|TRBJ2-2|TRBV6-5
CASSYPGTKNTGELFF
TGTGCCAGCAGTTACCCCGGGACGAAGAACACCGGGGAGCTGTTTTTT
>NA|many|TRBJ2-7|TRBV25-1
CASSGAGPAYEQYF
TGTGCCAGCAGTGGGGCCGGGCCGGCCTACGAGCAGTACTTC
>NA|many|TRBJ2-7|TRBV20-1
CSDNQGGDYEQYF
TGCAGTGACAATCAGGGGGGGGATTACGAGCAGTACTTC
>TRBD2|NA|TRBJ2-1|TRBV20-1
CSARDMGTSGNEQFF
TGCAGTGCTAGAGATATGGGGACTAGCGGGAATGAGCAGTTCTTC
>NA|NA|TRBJ1-2|TRBV7-2
CASSLALGANYGYTF
TGTGCCAGCAGCTTAGCTTTGGGGGCTAACTATGGCTACACCTTC
>TRBD1|many|TRBJ1-2|TRBV29-1
CSVGGGQGYGYTF
TGCAGCGTTGGGGGGGGACAGGGTTATGGCTACACCTTC
>NA|NA|TRBJ2-5|TRBV7-9
CASSLGVGGETQYF
TGTGCCAGCAGCTTAGGGGTGGGCGGCGAGACCCAGTACTTC
>NA|many|TRBJ1-5|TRBV5-1
CASSLAGQVNQPQHF
TGCGCCAGCAGCTTGGCGGGCCAGGTGAATCAGCCCCAGCATTTT
>TRBD1|few|TRBJ2-7|TRBV6-5
CASGQDRGKQYF
TGTGCCAGCGGGCAAGACAGGGGGAAGCAGTACTTC
>TRBD2|few|TRBJ2-3|TRBV7-2
CASSLTPSGGTDTQYF
TGTGCCAGCAGCTTAACCCCTAGCGGGGGCACAGATACGCAGTATTTT
>TRBD1|many|TRBJ1-5|TRBV6-1
CASRSGGQGNQPQHF
TGTGCCAGCAGAAGTGGGGGACAGGGCAATCAGCCCCAGCATTTT
>NA|many|TRBJ2-7|TRBV20-1
CSALAGAYEQYF
TGCAGTGCGCTGGCAGGGGCCTACGAGCAGTACTTC
>NA|few|TRBJ2-7|TRBV6-1
CASSPPISNSIYEQYF
TGTGCCAGCAGTCCCCCGATAAGCAACAGTATCTACGAGCAGTACTTC
>TRBD2|NA|TRBJ2-7|TRBV7-2
CASSLSGLAGSYEQYF
TGTGCCAGCAGCTTAAGCGGACTAGCGGGATCCTACGAGCAGTACTTC
>TRBD2|few|TRBJ2-5|TRBV7-6
CASSSTSGIEETQYF
TGTGCCAGCAGCTCTACTAGCGGGATTGAAGAGACCCAGTACTTC
>NA|many|TRBJ1-1|TRBV5-1
CASSSGGGGRTEAFF
TGCGCCAGCAGCTCCGGAGGGGGGGGTAGGACTGAAGCTTTCTTT
>NA|many|TRBJ2-1|TRBV12-3/TRBV12-4
CASSLMIQGSNEQFF
TGTGCCAGCAGTTTAATGATCCAGGGGAGCAATGAGCAGTTCTTC
>TRBD2|NA|TRBJ2-7|TRBV5-1
CASSPTSGTNYEQYF
TGCGCCAGCAGCCCCACTAGCGGGACGAACTACGAGCAGTACTTC
>NA|NA|TRBJ2-3|TRBV7-2
CASSLGTGWADTQYF
TGTGCCAGCAGCTTAGGTACGGGGTGGGCAGATACGCAGTATTTT
>NA|few|TRBJ2-5|TRBV9
CASSFTTQEGTQYF
TGTGCCAGCAGCTTCACCACTCAAGAGGGGACCCAGTACTTC